The clone carrying this T cell receptor (beta chain) was seen a few times. This CDR3 has 13 amino acids. Trimming stripped 7 bases from V and 2 bases from J, with 11 bases between. CDR1 is SNHLY and CDR2 is FYNNEI in the germline V gene. This specimen belongs to a study of shared clonotypes between healthy human individuals. This table comes from immunoSEQ multiplex PCR, and its TCRdb copy is limited to in-frame clones, with some not included. In the table there are about 110,000 clones, about 70% of which are singletons. This sequence originates from a young woman in good health. The chain carries TRBV2 and TRBJ2-5, with D tentatively TRBD1 or TRBD2 (5 bases each). Sequencing was carried out using memory CD8+ T cells sorted from blood. Subset: CD45RO+ cells pooled with CCR7-negative TemRA cells. The CDR3 region is CASTGQIQETQYF. The CDR3 region has the DNA TGTGCCAGCACGGGGCAGATTCAAGAGACCCAGTACTTC.